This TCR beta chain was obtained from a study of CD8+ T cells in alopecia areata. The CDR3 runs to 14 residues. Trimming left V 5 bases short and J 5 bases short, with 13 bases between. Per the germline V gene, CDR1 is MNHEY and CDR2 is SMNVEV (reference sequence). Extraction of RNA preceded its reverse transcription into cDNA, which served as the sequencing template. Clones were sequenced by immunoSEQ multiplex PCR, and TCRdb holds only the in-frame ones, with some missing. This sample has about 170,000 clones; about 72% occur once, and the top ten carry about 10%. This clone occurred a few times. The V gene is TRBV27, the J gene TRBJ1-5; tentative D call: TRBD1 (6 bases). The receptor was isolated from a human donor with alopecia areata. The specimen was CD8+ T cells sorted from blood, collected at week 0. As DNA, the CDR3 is TGTGCCAGCAGTGGGGGCGGGGGCTATCAGCCCCAGCATTTT. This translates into CASSGGGGYQPQHF.